This passage covers 5 T cell receptor beta chains from one sample sequenced in a study of PD-1 blockade in classical Hodgkin lymphoma. There was relapse after autologous stem cell transplantation in every patient, and there was variation in brentuximab vedotin exposure. The table came from immunoSEQ multiplex PCR; TCRdb's copy has only in-frame clones and leaves some out. Among roughly 55,000 clones listed, over 70% were seen once. Specimen: peripheral blood mononuclear cells (PBMCs), collected at baseline. These TCRs come from a human donor with classical Hodgkin lymphoma.

The rearrangement joins TRBV7-7 to TRBJ2-5; D unresolved. V was clipped by 1 base and J by 5 bases, with 8 bases between them. The germline gives CDR1 SSHAT, CDR2 FNYEAQ (reference sequence). The CDR3 totals 13 residues. The CDR3 coding sequence is TGTGCCAGCAGCTTAGGACCGAGGGAGACCCAGTACTTC. This sequence encodes CASSLGPRETQYF.

This clone has only a few counts. This sequence joins TRBV9 and TRBJ1-5, with a possible D match to TRBD1 (5 bases). Trimming stripped 4 bases from V and 5 bases from J, with 16 bases between. This CDR3 has 15 amino acids. The V gene's germline CDR1 is SGDLS and CDR2 YYNGEE. The CDR3 sequence is CASSPRGEGYQPQHF. The CDR3 DNA reads TGTGCCAGCAGCCCGAGGGGCGAGGGGTATCAGCCCCAGCATTTT.

The DNA of the CDR3 is TGTGCCAGCAGTTACTCGCAAGAGACCCAGTACTTC. Its translation is CASSYSQETQYF. The chain joins TRBV6-6 to TRBJ2-5, with D uncertain. Germline-derived CDR1 and CDR2 are MNHNY and SVGAGI (reference sequence). Trimming pared 0 bases from V and 2 bases from J, leaving 1 base between. This CDR3 comprises 12 residues.

J is TRBJ2-5 and V is TRBV30; D may be TRBD2 (6 bases). CDR3 length: 15 amino acids. Germline CDR1 and CDR2: GTSNPN and SVGIG (reference sequence). V lost 1 base and J lost 4, with 16 bases in between. Written as DNA, the CDR3 is TGTGCCTGGAGTGACCCCAAGGGCGGGGTAGAGACCCAGTACTTC. It translates to CAWSDPKGGVETQYF.

This clone was seen a few times. The V and J genes are TRBV5-4 and TRBJ2-5, with TRBD2 as a possible D gene (7 bases). CDR3 length: 16 amino acids. The germline CDR1 and CDR2 sequences are SGHNT and YYREEE (reference sequence). Trimming shortened V by 4 bases and J by 4 bases, and 20 bases separated the two germline ends. CDR3 sequence reads: CASSPGGGRNGETQYF. The CDR3 DNA reads TGTGCCAGCAGCCCGGGGGGCGGGAGAAACGGAGAGACCCAGTACTTC.